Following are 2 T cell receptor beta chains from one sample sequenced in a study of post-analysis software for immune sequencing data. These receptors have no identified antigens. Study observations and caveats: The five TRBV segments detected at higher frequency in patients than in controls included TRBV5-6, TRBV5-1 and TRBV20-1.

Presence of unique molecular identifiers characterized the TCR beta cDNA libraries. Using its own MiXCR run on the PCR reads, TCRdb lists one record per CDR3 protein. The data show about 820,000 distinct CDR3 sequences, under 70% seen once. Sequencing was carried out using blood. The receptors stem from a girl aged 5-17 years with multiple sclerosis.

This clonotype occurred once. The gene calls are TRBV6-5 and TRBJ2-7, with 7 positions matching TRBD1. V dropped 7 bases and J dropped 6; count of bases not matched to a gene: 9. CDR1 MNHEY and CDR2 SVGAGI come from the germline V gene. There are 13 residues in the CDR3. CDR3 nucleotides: TGTGCCAGCATGCCACGACAGGGCGGCGAGCAGTACTTC. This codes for CASMPRQGGEQYF.

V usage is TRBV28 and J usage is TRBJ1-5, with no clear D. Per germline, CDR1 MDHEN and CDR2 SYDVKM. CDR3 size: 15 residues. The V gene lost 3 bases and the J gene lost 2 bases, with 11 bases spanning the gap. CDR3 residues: CASSLPPPGNQPQHF. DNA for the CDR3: TGTGCCAGCAGTTTGCCCCCCCCTGGCAATCAGCCCCAGCATTTT.